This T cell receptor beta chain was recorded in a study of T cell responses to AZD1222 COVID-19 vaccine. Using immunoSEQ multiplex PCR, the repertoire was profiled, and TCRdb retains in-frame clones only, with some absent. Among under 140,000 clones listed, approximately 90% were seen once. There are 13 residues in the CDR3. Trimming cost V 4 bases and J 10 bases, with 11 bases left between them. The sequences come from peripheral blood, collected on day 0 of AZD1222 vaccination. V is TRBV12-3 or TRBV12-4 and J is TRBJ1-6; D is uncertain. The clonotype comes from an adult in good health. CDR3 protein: CASSSGRNSPLHF. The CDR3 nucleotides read TGTGCCAGCAGTTCCGGCAGGAACTCACCCCTCCACTTT.